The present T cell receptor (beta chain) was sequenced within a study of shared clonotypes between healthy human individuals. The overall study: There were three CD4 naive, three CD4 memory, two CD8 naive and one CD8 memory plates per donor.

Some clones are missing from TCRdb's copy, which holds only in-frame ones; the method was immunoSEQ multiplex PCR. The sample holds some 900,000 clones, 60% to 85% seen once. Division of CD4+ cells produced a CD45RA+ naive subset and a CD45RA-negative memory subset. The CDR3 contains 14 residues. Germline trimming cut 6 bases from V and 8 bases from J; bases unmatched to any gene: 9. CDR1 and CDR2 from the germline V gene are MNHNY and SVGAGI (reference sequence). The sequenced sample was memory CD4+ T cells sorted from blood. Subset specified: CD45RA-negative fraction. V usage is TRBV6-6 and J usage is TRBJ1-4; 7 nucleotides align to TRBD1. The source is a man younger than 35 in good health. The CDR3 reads CASRTTGKEEKLFF. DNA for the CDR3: TGTGCCAGCAGAACGACAGGGAAGGAAGAAAAACTGTTTTTT.